This TCR beta chain was documented in a study of T cell responses to AZD1222 COVID-19 vaccine. For the study at large: Analyses pooled second doses at about 4 or about 12 weeks.

Whole-study findings and limits: Nearly half of unique spike-specific TCRs reportedly avoided B.1.351 and B.1.1.7 mutated regions. Regions 160-218 and 743-854 held dominance among vaccine-associated CD4 TCRs, which spanned spike.

Generated by immunoSEQ multiplex PCR, the TCRdb table keeps only in-frame clones and is missing some. The sample holds approximately 70,000 clones, 85% seen once. To note about this clone: Antigen specificity is unknown.

Specimen: peripheral blood, collected on day 0 of AZD1222 vaccination. The sequence came from an adult in good health.

The CDR3 coding sequence is TGTGCCAGCAGCTTAGACAGCCACAATGAGCAGTTCTTC. Translated: CASSLDSHNEQFF. The rearrangement links TRBV11-2 to TRBJ2-1; D is unclear. Germline V lookup: CDR1 SGHAT, CDR2 FQNNGV. The CDR3 covers 13 residues. V dropped 0 bases and J dropped 5 bases, with 5 bases sitting between them.